This T cell receptor beta chain came from a study of T-cell reconstitution after alpha-beta-depleted transplantation in children. Findings and limits, study-wide: After transplant, at about two months, alpha-beta T cells were reportedly derived from several hundred expanded graft clones. Newly made T cells mostly supplied T-cell counts and diversity one year after transplant. Surviving thymic progenitors and recipient T cells were the source of high TCRbeta diversity at day 60 in some patients.

This clonotype was counted a few times. Its antigen is still unknown. A TCRbeta library incorporating unique molecular identifiers was prepared. TCRdb independently ran MiXCR on the PCR reads; one entry per CDR3 protein. There are 610,000 or so distinct CDR3 sequences in the sample; 25% to 30% occur only once, and around a third lies in the top ten. The germline gives CDR1 DFQATT, CDR2 SNEGSKA (reference sequence). The CDR3 is made up of 11 amino acids. V was cut by 5 bases and J by 0 bases, with 5 bases left in between. The chain has TRBV20-1 and TRBJ2-7, with D uncertain. This clonotype originated in a boy less than two years old with Wiskott-Aldrich syndrome, due to receive a stem cell transplant. This specimen consisted of PBMCs, obtained before TCRalphabeta/CD19-depleted stem cell transplant. The CDR3, as DNA: TGCAGTGCTTGGACCTCCTACGAGCAGTACTTC. Residues: CSAWTSYEQYF.